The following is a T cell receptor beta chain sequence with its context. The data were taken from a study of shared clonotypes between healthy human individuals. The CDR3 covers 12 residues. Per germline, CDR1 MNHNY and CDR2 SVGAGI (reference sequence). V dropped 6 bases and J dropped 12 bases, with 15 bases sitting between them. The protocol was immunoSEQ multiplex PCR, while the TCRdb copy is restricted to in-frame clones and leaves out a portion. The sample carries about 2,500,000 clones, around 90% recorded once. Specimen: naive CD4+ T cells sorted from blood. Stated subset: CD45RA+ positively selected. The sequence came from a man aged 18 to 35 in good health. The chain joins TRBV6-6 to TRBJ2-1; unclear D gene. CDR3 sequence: CASSNGGSLQFF. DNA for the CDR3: TGTGCCAGCAGCAACGGTGGGTCCTTGCAGTTCTTC.